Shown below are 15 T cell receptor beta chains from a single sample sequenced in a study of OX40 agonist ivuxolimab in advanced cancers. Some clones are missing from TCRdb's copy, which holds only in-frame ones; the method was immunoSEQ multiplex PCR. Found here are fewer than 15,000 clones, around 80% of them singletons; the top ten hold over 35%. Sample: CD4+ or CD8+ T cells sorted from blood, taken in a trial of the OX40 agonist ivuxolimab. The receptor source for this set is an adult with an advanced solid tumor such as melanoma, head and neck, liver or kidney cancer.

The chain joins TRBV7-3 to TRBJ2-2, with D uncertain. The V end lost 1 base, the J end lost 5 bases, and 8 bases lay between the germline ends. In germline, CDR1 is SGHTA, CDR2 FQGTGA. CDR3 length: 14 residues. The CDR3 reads CASSLSSYTGELFF. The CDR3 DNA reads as TGTGCCAGCAGCTTAAGTTCCTATACCGGGGAGCTGTTTTTT.

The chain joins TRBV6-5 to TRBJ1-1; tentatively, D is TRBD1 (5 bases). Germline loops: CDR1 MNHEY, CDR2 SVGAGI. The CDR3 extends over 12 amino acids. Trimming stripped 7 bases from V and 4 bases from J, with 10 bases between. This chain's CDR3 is CASTSGGTEAFF. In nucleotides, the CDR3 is TGTGCCAGCACTAGCGGGGGCACTGAAGCTTTCTTT.

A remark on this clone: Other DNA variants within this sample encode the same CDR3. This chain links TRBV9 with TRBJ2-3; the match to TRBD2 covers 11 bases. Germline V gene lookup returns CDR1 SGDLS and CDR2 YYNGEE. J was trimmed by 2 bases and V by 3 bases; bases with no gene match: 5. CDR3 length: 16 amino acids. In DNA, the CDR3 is TGTGCCAGCAGCGGCGGGACTAGCGGACTCACAGATACGCAGTATTTT. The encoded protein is CASSGGTSGLTDTQYF. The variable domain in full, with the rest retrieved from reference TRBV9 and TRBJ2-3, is DSGVTQTPKHLITATGQRVTLRCSPRSGDLSVYWYQQSLDQGLQFLIQYYNGEERAKGNILERFSAQQFPDLHSELNLSSLELGDSALYFCASSGGTSGLTDTQYFGPGTRLTVL.

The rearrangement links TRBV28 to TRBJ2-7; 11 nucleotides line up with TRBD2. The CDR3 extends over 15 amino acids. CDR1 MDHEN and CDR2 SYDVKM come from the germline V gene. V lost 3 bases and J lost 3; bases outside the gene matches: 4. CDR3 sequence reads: CASSFPLAGGYEQYF. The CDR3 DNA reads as TGTGCCAGCAGTTTTCCGCTAGCGGGGGGCTACGAGCAGTACTTC.

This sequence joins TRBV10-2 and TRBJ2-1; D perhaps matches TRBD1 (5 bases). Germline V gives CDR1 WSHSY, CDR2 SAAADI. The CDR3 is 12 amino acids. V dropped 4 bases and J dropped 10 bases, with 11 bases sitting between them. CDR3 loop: CASSGGTEEQFF. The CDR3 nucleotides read TGCGCCAGCAGTGGGGGCACCGAAGAGCAGTTCTTC.

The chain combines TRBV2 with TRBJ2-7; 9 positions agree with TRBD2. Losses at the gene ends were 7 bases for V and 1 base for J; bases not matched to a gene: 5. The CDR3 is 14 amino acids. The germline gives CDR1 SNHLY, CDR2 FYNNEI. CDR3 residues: CASTLAGSSYEQYF. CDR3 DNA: TGTGCCAGCACCCTAGCGGGGTCGTCCTACGAGCAGTACTTC.

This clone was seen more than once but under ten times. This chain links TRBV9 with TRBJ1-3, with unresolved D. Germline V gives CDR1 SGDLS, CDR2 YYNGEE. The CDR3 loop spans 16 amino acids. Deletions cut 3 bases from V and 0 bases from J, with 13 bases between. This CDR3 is CASSAGALVSGNTIYF. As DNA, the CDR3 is TGTGCCAGCAGCGCAGGTGCGTTGGTCTCTGGAAACACCATATATTTT.

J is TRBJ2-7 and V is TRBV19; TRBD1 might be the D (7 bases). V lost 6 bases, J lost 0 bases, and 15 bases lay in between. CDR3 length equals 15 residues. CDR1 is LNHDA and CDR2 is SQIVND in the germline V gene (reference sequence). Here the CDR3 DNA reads TGTGCCAGTAGAACGGGGGACAGTTCCTCCTACGAGCAGTACTTC. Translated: CASRTGDSSSYEQYF.

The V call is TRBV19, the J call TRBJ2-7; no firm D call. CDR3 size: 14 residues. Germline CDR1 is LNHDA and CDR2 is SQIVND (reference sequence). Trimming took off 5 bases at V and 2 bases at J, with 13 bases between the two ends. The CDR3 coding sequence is TGTGCCAGTAGTCGAGGAAAAGTGGCCTACGAGCAGTACTTC. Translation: CASSRGKVAYEQYF.

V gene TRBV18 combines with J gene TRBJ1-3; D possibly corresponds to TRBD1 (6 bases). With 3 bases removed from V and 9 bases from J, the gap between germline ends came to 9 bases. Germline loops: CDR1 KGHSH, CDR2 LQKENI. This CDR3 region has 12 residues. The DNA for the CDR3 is TGTGCCAGCTCACCCCAAGGGGGCACCATATATTTT. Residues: CASSPQGGTIYF.

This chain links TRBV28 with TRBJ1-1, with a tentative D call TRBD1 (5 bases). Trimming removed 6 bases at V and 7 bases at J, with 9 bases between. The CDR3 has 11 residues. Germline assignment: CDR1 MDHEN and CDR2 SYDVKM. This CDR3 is CASSWGDEAFF. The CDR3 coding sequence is TGTGCCAGCAGCTGGGGGGATGAAGCTTTCTTT.

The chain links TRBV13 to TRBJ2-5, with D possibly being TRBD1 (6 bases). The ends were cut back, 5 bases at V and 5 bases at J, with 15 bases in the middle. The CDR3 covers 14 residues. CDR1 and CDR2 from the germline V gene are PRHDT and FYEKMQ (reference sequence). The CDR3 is CASSQTGFGETQYF. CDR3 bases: TGTGCCAGCAGCCAAACAGGGTTTGGGGAGACCCAGTACTTC.

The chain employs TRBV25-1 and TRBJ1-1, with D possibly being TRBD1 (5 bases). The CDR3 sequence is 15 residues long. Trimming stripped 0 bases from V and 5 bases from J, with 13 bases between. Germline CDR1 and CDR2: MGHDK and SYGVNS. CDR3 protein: CASSEYSHGGTEAFF. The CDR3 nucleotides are TGTGCCAGCAGTGAATATTCGCACGGGGGGACTGAAGCTTTCTTT.

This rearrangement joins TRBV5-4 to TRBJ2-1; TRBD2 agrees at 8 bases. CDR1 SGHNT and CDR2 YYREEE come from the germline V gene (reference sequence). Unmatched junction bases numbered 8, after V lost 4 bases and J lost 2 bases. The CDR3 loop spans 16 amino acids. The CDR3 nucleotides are TGTGCCAGCAGCCCTCCGGGAGGGGGGGCCTACAATGAGCAGTTCTTC. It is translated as CASSPPGGGAYNEQFF.

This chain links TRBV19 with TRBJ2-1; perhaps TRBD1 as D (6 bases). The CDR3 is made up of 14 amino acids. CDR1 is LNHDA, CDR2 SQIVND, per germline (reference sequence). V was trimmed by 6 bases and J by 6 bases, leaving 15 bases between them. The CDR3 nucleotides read TGTGCCAGTAGCGACAGGTTGGGGCTCAATGAGCAGTTCTTC. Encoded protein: CASSDRLGLNEQFF.